This entry is about one TCR beta chain. No cognate antigen has been identified for it. Nothing much larger sits one base from this clone, and base qualities are not available. V is cut by 7 bases and J by 10 bases, and the space between the germline ends is 10 bases. From a lookup of the germline V gene, CDR1 and CDR2 are MDHEN and SYDVKM. The CDR3 runs 11 residues from the cysteine to the phenylalanine. This entry keeps only the CDR3 DNA: 33 bases, framed from base 1. Library generation was performed with the immunoSEQ multiplex PCR assay. The multiplex PCR relied on a mix of 60 forward primers for TCR Vbeta segments and 13 reverse primers for TCR Jbeta segments. Amplification of the CDR3 region of rearranged TCR beta genes was performed with a multiplex PCR assay on genomic DNA. On the Illumina HiSeq System, the amplified TCR beta libraries were sequenced as 87-base-pair reads. The authors processed their data as follows. A later analysis counted about 82 million unique TCR beta chains across the 600 to 850 repertoires, and around 12 million of these chains were shared by at least two donors. Raw reads were error-corrected and collapsed into unique sequences with a nearest-neighbor algorithm that merged closely related sequences to remove PCR and sequencing errors. To assign V, D and J gene segments, CDR3 sequences were aligned to IMGT reference sequences. For a sequence to be retained, a match of at least six nucleotides to both a V gene segment and a J gene segment was required. A rearrangement was called productive if the CDR3 had no stop codons and remained in frame with V and J, and every other rearrangement was called non-productive. CDR3 was defined according to IMGT convention as the region running from the second conserved V-encoded cysteine to the conserved J-encoded phenylalanine. Sequences without an unambiguous match to a single V gene segment were excluded from the earlier analysis of 450 to 750 of the donors. In an earlier analysis of about 590 of the donors, a V segment was called functional when productive rearrangements were above 56.7%, and segregating when the standard deviation between donors exceeded 5%. To diagnose cytomegalovirus status from the catalog of TCR beta chain sequences, a statistical classification framework was built. In a later analysis, TCR nucleotide sequences were compared against IMGT/GENE-DB human TR gene sequences so that V and J genes could be assigned. In a later analysis, CDR3 sequences and most-parsimonious VDJ recombination scenarios were assigned using the TCRdist pipeline. In a later analysis, every TCR beta chain was defined by the combination of its CDR3 amino acid sequence and its V-gene family, and reads without a unique V-gene family were dropped. In a later analysis, approximately 590 highly shared, low-generation-probability nucleotide sequences were removed to address suspected cross-contamination and a sequencing artifact. For each public chain, a later analysis derived a clonal expansion index from normalized ranks of inferred template counts within each repertoire. In a later analysis, generation probabilities were computed using a VDJ recombination model fitted to out-of-frame rearrangements, and the results were checked against IGoR. In a later analysis, hypergeometric tests were used to score TCR-TCR, TCR-HLA and TCR-CMV co-occurrence, with a repertoire-size bias correction applied to TCR pairs. To estimate false discovery rates, a later analysis permuted the HLA or CMV assignments 20 times. In a later analysis, co-occurring TCRs were grouped using DBSCAN, with TCRdist sequence similarity added in when clustering inside HLA-allele-positive subsets. For co-occurrence clustering, repertoires with fewer than 30,000 or more than 120,000 public chains were excluded, along with five repertoires with anomalous nucleotide sharing. TCRdb provides this immuneACCESS table in a form limited to in-frame rearrangements. Some clones are lacking; in checked studies, under half of them reflect an unresolved V gene, and why the rest are absent is not known. From that table come the V and J calls and clone size; the DNA was used to work out D and trimming. The sample table shows 120,000 to 150,000 clones, and around 82% are seen once. Of the sample, about 6.5% is held by the ten largest clones.

The sample originates from a study of cytomegalovirus exposure and HLA in healthy donors (TCRdb year 2017). Study-level background: An earlier analysis of around 600 of the donors reported roughly 270 Gb of sequence data and 100 million to 140 million unique TCR beta sequences from some 180 million T cells. High-throughput TCR immunosequencing, statistical association of individual TCRs with disease status, and machine learning were combined to predict cytomegalovirus infection status. In addition to the first cohort of around 670 subjects, a separate validation cohort of over 90 different subjects was used. The study profiled the T cell repertoires of 500 to 800 subjects by immunosequencing and related them to cytomegalovirus serostatus. Both class I and class II loci were covered by HLA typing, at four-digit resolution. Alongside the repertoire data, information on donor age, sex, ethnicity and CMV serostatus was compiled. A later genetic analysis took genome-wide SNP genotypes for about 55% of the 666 donors and used that subset as a discovery cohort. To decide whether each TCR beta V gene segment behaved as functional or pseudogenic, an earlier analysis of fewer than 750 of the donors relied on high-throughput TCR beta sequencing. Every repertoire in the discovery cohort had been generated on one and the same sequencing platform. A later analysis re-analyzed previously published TCR beta repertoires from roughly 600 donors and added high-resolution HLA genotyping to study TCR occurrence patterns. The genetic ancestry cluster associated with self-reported Caucasian donors included around 76% of the approximately 410 genotyped donors. An early release that covered roughly 600 HLA-typed donors contained about 300 gigabases of sequencing data and 85 million to 100 million unique TCR sequences. Among roughly 370 genotyped donors of the cohort, an average of 235,054 unique TCR beta nucleotide sequences were sequenced per donor, about a sixth of them non-productive. Roughly five DR-DQ haplotypes were handled as single units for association and clustering, since linkage in the cohort was strong. The later analysis used no new phenotypic data to find candidate immune exposures, relying instead on TCR beta sequences and their occurrence across donors. The study aimed to test whether cataloging public T cell receptors could reveal signatures of past pathogen exposure. Typing coverage differed by locus: A, B, C, DRB1 and DQB1 were typed in roughly 620-640 donors, DQA1 in about 550, DPA1 in 600 to 610, and DPB1 in 400 to 490. The full study reports these points: The sequencing pipeline was judged likely to have produced a cluster of highly shared sequence variants as a technical artifact. Correlated functional status among segregating V segments might reflect linkage disequilibrium, but an unknown experimental factor could not be ruled out. In the study, 150 to 200 TCR beta chains were listed as associated with cytomegalovirus. A further reported finding was that TCR beta sequences accurately predicted the HLA-A and HLA-B alleles for most subjects in the first cohort. Across donors, most TCR sequences were observed very rarely, whereas some public TCRs were present in many individuals. Three of the identified cytomegalovirus-associated TCR beta chains were confirmed in vitro to be specific for cytomegalovirus antigens. The classifier was reported to diagnose cytomegalovirus status with high specificity and sensitivity in both the original and validation cohorts. In a later analysis, over 15,000 TCR beta sequences were associated with specific HLA alleles at a false discovery rate of 0.05. A later analysis reported that several top co-occurrence clusters appeared linked to parvovirus B19, influenza, CMV and Epstein-Barr virus. A later genetic analysis associated a missense DCLRE1C variant with V-gene and J-gene trimming of TCR beta chains, and an independent cohort replicated the association. In a later analysis, HLA-associated TCR beta chains were found to be more clonally expanded and to have lower generation probabilities than equally common non-associated chains. The only immune exposure information available for the cohort was CMV serostatus. In a later analysis, most CMV-associated TCR beta chains were found to appear HLA-restricted, with HLA associations seemingly driven largely by CMV exposure. The cohort was sequenced for TCR beta chains only, and without alpha or paired-chain data the features that could be detected were limited. Presence/absence analyses assumed roughly uniform sequencing depth across donors, an assumption that may not hold. An earlier analysis of around 540 of the donors showed that most TCR beta V segments appeared in productive rearrangements either about 87% or about 30% of the time, which broadly matched IMGT annotations. The earlier analysis of approximately 590 of the donors excluded roughly 16 rarely observed V segments, including chromosome 9 orphons, because counts were too low. The authors suggested that the approach could potentially be generalized to other disease states and immunological phenotypes. Because HLA typing was missing for some donors at each locus, association tests included only the typed subset. In a later analysis, the rate of TCR association differed among HLA loci, with DRB1 alleles having the most associated TCRs and HLA-C alleles having the fewest. Assigning TCR associations to individual alleles was difficult when HLA alleles, especially DR and DQ, strongly co-occurred. Compared with the roughly 720-donor mean, donors in an Asian-associated ancestry cluster had fewer N-insertions in productive TCRs, according to a later genetic analysis. Because the 87-base-pair reads could not distinguish some IMGT-functional V segments, including TRBV6-2 and TRBV6-3, those segments were excluded.

The cohort consisted of some 670 healthy bone marrow donors. At the time of sampling, every cohort member was nominally healthy, though immune exposures that went unrecorded were likely present. The donor tested CMV seropositive, placing the donor among the approximately 290 seropositive members of the cohort. A peripheral blood sample was collected from each donor, and TCR beta sequencing was performed on peripheral blood mononuclear cells. Genomic DNA extraction from the blood cell samples was performed with the Qiagen DNeasy Blood Extraction Kit. The sequence is built from TRBV28 and TRBJ1-4; the D segment cannot be called with confidence. What was sequenced was PBMCs. The TCR originated in a man aged 40-55 years in good health and CMV-seropositive. Read as DNA, the sequence is TGTGCCAGCACCTCCGGCGGAAAACTGTTTTTT. It translates to CASTSGGKLFF.